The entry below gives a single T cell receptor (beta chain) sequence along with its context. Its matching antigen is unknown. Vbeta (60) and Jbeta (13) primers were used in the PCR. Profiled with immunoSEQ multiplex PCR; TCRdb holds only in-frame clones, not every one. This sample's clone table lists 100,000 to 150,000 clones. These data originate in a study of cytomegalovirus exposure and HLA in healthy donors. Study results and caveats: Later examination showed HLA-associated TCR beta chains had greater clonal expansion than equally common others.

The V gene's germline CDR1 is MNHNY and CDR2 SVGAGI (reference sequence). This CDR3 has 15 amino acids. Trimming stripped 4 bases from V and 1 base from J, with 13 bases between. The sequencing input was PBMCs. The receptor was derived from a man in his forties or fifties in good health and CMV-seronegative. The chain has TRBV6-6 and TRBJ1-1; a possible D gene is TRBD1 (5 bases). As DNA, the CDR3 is TGTGCCAGCAGTTCAGGGACTCCTGAGAACACTGAAGCTTTCTTT. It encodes CASSSGTPENTEAFF.